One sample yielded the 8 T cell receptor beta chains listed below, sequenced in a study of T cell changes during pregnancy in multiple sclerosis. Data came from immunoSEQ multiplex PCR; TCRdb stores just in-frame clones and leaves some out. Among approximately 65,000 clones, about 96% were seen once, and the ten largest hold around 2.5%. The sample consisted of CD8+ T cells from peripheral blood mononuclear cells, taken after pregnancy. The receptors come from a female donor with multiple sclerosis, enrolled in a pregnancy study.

The CDR3 reads CASSFAGGTYEQYF. DNA of the CDR3: TGTGCCAGCAGCTTCGCGGGAGGGACCTACGAGCAGTACTTC. The V call is TRBV7-2, the J call TRBJ2-7, with TRBD2 matching over 9 bases. CDR1 is SGHTA and CDR2 is FQGNSA in the germline V gene. The V gene end was trimmed by 3 bases and the J gene end by 2 bases; junction bases not matched to a gene: 2. The CDR3 consists of 14 residues.

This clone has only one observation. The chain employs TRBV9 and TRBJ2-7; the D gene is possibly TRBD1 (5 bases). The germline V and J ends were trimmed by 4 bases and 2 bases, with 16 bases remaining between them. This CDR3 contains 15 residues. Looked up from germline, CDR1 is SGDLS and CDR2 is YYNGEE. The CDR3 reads CASSKQTDSTYEQYF. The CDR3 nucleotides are TGTGCCAGCAGCAAACAGACAGACTCTACCTACGAGCAGTACTTC.

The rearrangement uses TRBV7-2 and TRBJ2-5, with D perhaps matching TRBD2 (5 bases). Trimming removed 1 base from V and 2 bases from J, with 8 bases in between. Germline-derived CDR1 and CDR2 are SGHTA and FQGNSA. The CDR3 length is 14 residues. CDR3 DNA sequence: TGTGCCAGCAGCTTAGGAGGCGGGCAAGAGACCCAGTACTTC. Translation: CASSLGGGQETQYF.

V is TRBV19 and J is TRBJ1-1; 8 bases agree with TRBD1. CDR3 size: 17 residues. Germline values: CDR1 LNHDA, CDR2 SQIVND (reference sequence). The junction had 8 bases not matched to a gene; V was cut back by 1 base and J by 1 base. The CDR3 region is CASSIVPTGAGNTEAFF. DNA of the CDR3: TGTGCCAGTAGTATAGTTCCGACAGGGGCGGGGAACACTGAAGCTTTCTTT.

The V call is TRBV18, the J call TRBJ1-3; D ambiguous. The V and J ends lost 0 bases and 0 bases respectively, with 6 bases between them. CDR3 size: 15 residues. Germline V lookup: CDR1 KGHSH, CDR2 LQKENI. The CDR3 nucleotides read TGTGCCAGCTCACCACCGAGTTCCTCTGGAAACACCATATATTTT. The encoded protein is CASSPPSSSGNTIYF.

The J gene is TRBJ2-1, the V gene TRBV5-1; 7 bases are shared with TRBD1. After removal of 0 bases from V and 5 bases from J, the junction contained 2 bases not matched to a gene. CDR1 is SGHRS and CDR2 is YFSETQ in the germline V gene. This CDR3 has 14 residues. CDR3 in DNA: TGCGCCAGCAGCTTGGCGGGGACAGACAATGAGCAGTTCTTC. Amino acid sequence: CASSLAGTDNEQFF.

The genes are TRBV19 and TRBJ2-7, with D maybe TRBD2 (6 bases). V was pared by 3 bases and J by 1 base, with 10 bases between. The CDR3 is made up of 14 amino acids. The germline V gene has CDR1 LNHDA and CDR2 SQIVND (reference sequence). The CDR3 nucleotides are TGTGCCAGTAGTATTTCCAGCGGGTCCTACGAGCAGTACTTC. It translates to CASSISSGSYEQYF.

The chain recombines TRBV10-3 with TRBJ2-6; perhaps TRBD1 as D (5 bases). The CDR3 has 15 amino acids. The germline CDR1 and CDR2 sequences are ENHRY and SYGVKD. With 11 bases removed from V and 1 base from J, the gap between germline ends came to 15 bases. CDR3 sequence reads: CASSGAGSGANVLTF. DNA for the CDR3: TGTGCCTCCTCCGGCGCAGGGTCTGGGGCCAACGTCCTGACTTTC.